This T cell receptor beta chain was profiled in a study of immune heterogeneity within non-small cell lung tumors. Study information: There was 1 tumor not otherwise specified, along with 10 non-squamous carcinomas and several squamous cell carcinomas. Whole-study results and caveats: High-frequency T-cell receptor beta clonotypes were largely distinct between individual patients. Identical dominant CDR3 beta clonotypes recurred across tumor sites within a patient, alongside site-unique high-frequency clones.

Between the trimmed V and J ends, which lost 1 base and 0 bases, there was a span of 7 bases. Germline V gene data show CDR1 as LNHNV and CDR2 as YYDKDF (reference sequence). The length of the CDR3 is 15 residues. TCRs were amplified from about 560 ng gDNA of bulk tumor per sample. The authors collected several far-apart biopsies from each primary tumor during surgery. With untreated, newly diagnosed non-small cell lung cancer, the patients went on to undergo curative surgery. The donors had newly diagnosed non-small cell lung cancer and underwent surgery intended to cure it. This clonotype was seen ten or more times. Its antigen remains unknown. Amplification of the TCR beta CDR3 was achieved through multiplex PCR with 32 V and 13 J primers. MiXCR was run by TCRdb on the multiplex PCR reads, yielding one entry per CDR3 protein. The table shows 20,000 to 25,000 distinct CDR3 sequences, with approximately 30% occurring only once.

The clonotype comes from a man in his forties with non-small cell lung cancer. The rearrangement uses TRBV15 and TRBJ2-1, with a tentative D call TRBD2 (5 bases). Sequencing input: lung tumor tissue. The CDR3 protein is CATSRAAGSYNEQFF. CDR3 nucleotides: TGTGCCACCAGCAGAGCGGCGGGCTCCTACAATGAGCAGTTCTTC. Together with reference TRBV15 and TRBJ2-1, the CDR3 gives the full variable domain: DAMVIQNPRYQVTQFGKPVTLSCSQTLNHNVMYWYQQKSSQAPKLLFHYYDKDFNNEADTPDNFQSRRPNTSFCFLDIRSPGLGDTAMYLCATSRAAGSYNEQFFGPGTRLTVL.